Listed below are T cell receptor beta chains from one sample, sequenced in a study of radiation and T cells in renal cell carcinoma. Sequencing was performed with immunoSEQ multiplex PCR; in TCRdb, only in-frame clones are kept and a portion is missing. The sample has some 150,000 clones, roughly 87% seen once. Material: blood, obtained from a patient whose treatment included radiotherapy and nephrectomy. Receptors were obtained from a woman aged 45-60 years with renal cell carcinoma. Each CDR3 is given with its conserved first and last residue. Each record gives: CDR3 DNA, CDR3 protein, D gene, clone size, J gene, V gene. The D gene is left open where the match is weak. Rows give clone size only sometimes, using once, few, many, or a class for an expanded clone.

CDR3 DNA: TGTGCCAGCAGTTACCCCGGACTGGCCACTTCCTCCGAGCAGTACTTC
CDR3 protein: CASSYPGLATSSEQYF
D gene: NA
clone size: NA
J gene: TRBJ2-7
V gene: TRBV6-6

CDR3 DNA: TGTGCCAGTAGGGGGCGGACCTACGAGCAGTACTTC
CDR3 protein: CASRGRTYEQYF
D gene: NA
clone size: NA
J gene: TRBJ2-7
V gene: TRBV19

CDR3 DNA: TGTGCCAGCTCGCCTAGGACAGGCCAGGGGACTGAAGCTTTCTTT
CDR3 protein: CASSPRTGQGTEAFF
D gene: TRBD1
clone size: NA
J gene: TRBJ1-1
V gene: TRBV18

CDR3 DNA: TGTGCCAGCAGCTTGGGGAATGAGCAGTTCTTC
CDR3 protein: CASSLGNEQFF
D gene: NA
clone size: NA
J gene: TRBJ2-1
V gene: TRBV11-3

CDR3 DNA: TGTGCCAGCACCAAAGACAGGGTCGACGGCTACACCTTC
CDR3 protein: CASTKDRVDGYTF
D gene: NA
clone size: NA
J gene: TRBJ1-2
V gene: TRBV21-1

CDR3 DNA: TGTGCCAGCAGTTACTCGAGGGGGAACACTGAAGCTTTCTTT
CDR3 protein: CASSYSRGNTEAFF
D gene: NA
clone size: NA
J gene: TRBJ1-1
V gene: TRBV6-5

CDR3 DNA: TGTGCCAGCAGCCTCGGACTAGGGTTAAACAATGAGCAGTTCTTC
CDR3 protein: CASSLGLGLNNEQFF
D gene: TRBD2
clone size: few
J gene: TRBJ2-1
V gene: TRBV13

CDR3 DNA: TGTGCCAGCAGTTACTCGGAACAGGGGGTGTCACCCCTCCACTTT
CDR3 protein: CASSYSEQGVSPLHF
D gene: TRBD1
clone size: NA
J gene: TRBJ1-6
V gene: TRBV6-5

CDR3 DNA: TGTGCCAGCAGCTTTCGGGGGAGCACAGATACGCAGTATTTT
CDR3 protein: CASSFRGSTDTQYF
D gene: NA
clone size: NA
J gene: TRBJ2-3
V gene: TRBV13

CDR3 DNA: TGTGCCAGTAGTACCTCTGGAAGGGGGCTTTATCAGCCCCAGCATTTT
CDR3 protein: CASSTSGRGLYQPQHF
D gene: TRBD1
clone size: once
J gene: TRBJ1-5
V gene: TRBV19

CDR3 DNA: TGTGCCAGCAACCTGGACAGGGACGTCGAAGCTTTCTTT
CDR3 protein: CASNLDRDVEAFF
D gene: TRBD1
clone size: NA
J gene: TRBJ1-1
V gene: TRBV6-1

CDR3 DNA: TGTGCCAGTAGTATGCAGGGGGGGTACAATGAGCAGTTCTTC
CDR3 protein: CASSMQGGYNEQFF
D gene: NA
clone size: NA
J gene: TRBJ2-1
V gene: TRBV19

CDR3 DNA: TGTGCCAGCAGCTTACAAATAAATGAGCAGTTCTTC
CDR3 protein: CASSLQINEQFF
D gene: NA
clone size: NA
J gene: TRBJ2-1
V gene: TRBV6-6

CDR3 DNA: TGCGCCAGCAGCTGGAGAGGGGGGGCGCGGGGTCCAGATACGCAGTATTTT
CDR3 protein: CASSWRGGARGPDTQYF
D gene: NA
clone size: NA
J gene: TRBJ2-3
V gene: TRBV5-1

CDR3 DNA: TGTGCCAGCAGCTTAGAGGGACAGGGTTTTCAGCCCCAGCATTTT
CDR3 protein: CASSLEGQGFQPQHF
D gene: TRBD1
clone size: NA
J gene: TRBJ1-5
V gene: TRBV7-8

CDR3 DNA: TGTGCCAGCAGCGTAGAATTGCGGTACACAGATACGCAGTATTTT
CDR3 protein: CASSVELRYTDTQYF
D gene: NA
clone size: NA
J gene: TRBJ2-3
V gene: TRBV9

CDR3 DNA: TGCGCCAGCAGCTTATCTGACAGGCAAGAGACCCAGTACTTC
CDR3 protein: CASSLSDRQETQYF
D gene: NA
clone size: NA
J gene: TRBJ2-5
V gene: TRBV5-1